The clone carrying this T cell receptor (beta chain) was detected only once. This entry is derived from a study of blood T cell repertoires in COVID-19. Study information: Samples came from the United States, Italy and Spain, spanning acute and convalescent COVID-19. Sample material is recorded as cDNA or gDNA derived from T cells, B-cell-depleted T cells, or PBMCs.

Enrollees, about 18 to 89 years old, lived in about two dozen US areas. In Cohort 3, a recovered donor had either two negative PCRs, clearance, or symptom resolution. Germline CDR1 reads SGHTA; CDR2 reads FQGNSA. Trimming removed 3 bases at V and 3 bases at J, with 13 bases between. There are 15 residues in the CDR3. Sequencing used immunoSEQ multiplex PCR; TCRdb keeps in-frame clones, though not all of them. The sample holds roughly 300,000 clones, 70% to 90% seen once. Sequenced sample: PBMCs or T cells enriched from blood (not recorded which). The rearrangement links TRBV7-2 to TRBJ2-3; tentative D call: TRBD2 (7 bases). The sequence was obtained from a man aged 25 to 40 who had recovered from COVID-19. CDR3 residues: CASSFGGRGTDTQYF. CDR3 nucleotide sequence: TGTGCCAGCAGCTTTGGGGGGAGGGGGACAGATACGCAGTATTTT. The full variable domain, with the rest looked up from reference TRBV7-2 and TRBJ2-3, is GAGVSQSPSNKVTEKGKDVELRCDPISGHTALYWYRQSLGQGLEFLIYFQGNSAPDKSGLPSDRFSAERTGGSVSTLTIQRTQQEDSAVYLCASSFGGRGTDTQYFGPGTRLTVL.